This T cell receptor beta chain is drawn from a study of Tregs in tolerant kidney transplant recipients. As for the study in general: The nonmyeloablative bone marrow transplants came from related graft donors, with transient mixed chimerism.

Study findings and constraints: For some patients, primers changed over time, blocking nucleotide-level comparison.

Profiled with immunoSEQ multiplex PCR; TCRdb holds only in-frame clones, not every one. Of about 77,000 clones in the sample, 95% to 98% were seen once. V lost 4 bases, J lost 3 bases, and 11 bases lay in between. CDR3 length equals 14 residues. CDR1 is SGHTA, CDR2 FQGTGA, per germline. As for this clone: Its antigen is undetermined.

This specimen was CD4+ T cells from blood, taken before the transplant. The TCR comes from a human donor who received a combined kidney and bone marrow transplant. The chain joins TRBV7-3 to TRBJ2-3, with TRBD1 as a possible D gene (6 bases). CDR3 in amino acids: CASSSNRATDTQYF. CDR3 nucleotide sequence: TGTGCCAGCAGCTCCAACAGGGCAACAGATACGCAGTATTTT.